This T cell receptor beta chain was captured by sequencing in a study of post-analysis software for immune sequencing data. Across the whole study: Disease trajectories encompassed relapsing-remitting, secondary progressive and progressive-relapsing multiple sclerosis.

CDR3 length: 12 residues. Trimming stripped 5 bases from V and 9 bases from J, with 11 bases between. Per the germline V gene, CDR1 is SNHLY and CDR2 is FYNNEI. The TCR beta cDNA libraries contained unique molecular identifiers. When about 0.9 to 10 million T cells were used, they gave about 550,000 cDNA molecules. From the PCR reads, TCRdb called clonotypes with MiXCR, one entry per CDR3 protein. The sample contains approximately 660,000 distinct CDR3 sequences, more than 50% of which appear only once. Points from the study as a whole: Controls significantly exceeded multiple sclerosis patients in normalized Chao1 diversity. Among a handful of TRBV segments more frequent in patients than controls were TRBV5-6, TRBV5-1 and TRBV20-1. Strong co-clustering by F measure linked samples that shared a preparation batch.

In regard to this clonotype: Its specificity is unknown.

The receptor was derived from a girl aged 2-10 years with multiple sclerosis. The material sequenced was blood. V and J are TRBV2 and TRBJ2-1; weak D call: TRBD1 (5 bases). CDR3 loop: CASSRDSREQFF. CDR3 sequence (DNA): TGTGCCAGCAGTCGTGACAGCCGTGAGCAGTTCTTC.